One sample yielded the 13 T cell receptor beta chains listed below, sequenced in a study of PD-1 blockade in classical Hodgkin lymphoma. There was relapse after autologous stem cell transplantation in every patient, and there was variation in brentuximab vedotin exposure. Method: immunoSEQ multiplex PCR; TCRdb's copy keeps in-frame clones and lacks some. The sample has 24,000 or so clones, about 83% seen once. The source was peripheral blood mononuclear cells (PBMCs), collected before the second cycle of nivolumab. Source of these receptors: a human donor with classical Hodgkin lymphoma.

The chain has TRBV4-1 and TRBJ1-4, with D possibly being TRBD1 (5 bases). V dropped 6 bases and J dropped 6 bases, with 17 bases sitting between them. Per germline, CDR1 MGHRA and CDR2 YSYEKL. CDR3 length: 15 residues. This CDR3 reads CASSLTGGGDEKLFF. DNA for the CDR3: TGCGCCAGCAGTCTGACCGGTGGGGGAGATGAAAAACTGTTTTTT.

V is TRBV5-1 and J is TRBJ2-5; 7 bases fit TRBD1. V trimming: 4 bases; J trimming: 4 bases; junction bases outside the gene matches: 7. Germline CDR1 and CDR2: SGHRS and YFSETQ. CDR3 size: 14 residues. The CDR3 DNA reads TGCGCCAGCAGCAGGACAGGACTTGGAGAGACCCAGTACTTC. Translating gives CASSRTGLGETQYF.

CDR3 amino acids: CAISESGGDEQYF. For the CDR3, the DNA is TGTGCCATCAGTGAGTCTGGGGGAGATGAGCAGTACTTC. The chain links TRBV10-3 to TRBJ2-7; D is perhaps TRBD1 or TRBD2 (5 bases each). V was clipped by 0 bases and J by 7 bases, with 10 bases between them. CDR1 ENHRY and CDR2 SYGVKD come from the germline V gene. The CDR3 runs 13 residues.

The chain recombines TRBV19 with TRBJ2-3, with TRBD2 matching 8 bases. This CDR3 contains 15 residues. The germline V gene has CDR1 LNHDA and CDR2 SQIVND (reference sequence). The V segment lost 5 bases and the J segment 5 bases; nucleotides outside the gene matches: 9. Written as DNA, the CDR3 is TGTGCCAGTAGTTGGACTAGCAGGAGAATAGATACGCAGTATTTT. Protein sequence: CASSWTSRRIDTQYF.

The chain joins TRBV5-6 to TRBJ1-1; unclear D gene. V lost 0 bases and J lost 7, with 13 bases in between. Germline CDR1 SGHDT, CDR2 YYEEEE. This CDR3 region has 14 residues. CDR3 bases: TGTGCCAGCAGCTTGGGGGGAGACGCCTTTGAAGCTTTCTTT. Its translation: CASSLGGDAFEAFF. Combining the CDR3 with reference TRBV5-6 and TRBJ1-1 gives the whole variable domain DAGVTQSPTHLIKTRGQQVTLRCSPKSGHDTVSWYQQALGQGPQFIFQYYEEEERQRGNFPDRFSGHQFPNYSSELNVNALLLGDSALYLCASSLGGDAFEAFFGQGTRLTVV.

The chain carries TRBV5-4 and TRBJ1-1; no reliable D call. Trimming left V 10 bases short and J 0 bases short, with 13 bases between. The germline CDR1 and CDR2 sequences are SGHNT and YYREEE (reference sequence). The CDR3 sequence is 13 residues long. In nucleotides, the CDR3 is TGTGCCCTCAGCGAATTCATGAACACTGAAGCTTTCTTT. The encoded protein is CALSEFMNTEAFF.

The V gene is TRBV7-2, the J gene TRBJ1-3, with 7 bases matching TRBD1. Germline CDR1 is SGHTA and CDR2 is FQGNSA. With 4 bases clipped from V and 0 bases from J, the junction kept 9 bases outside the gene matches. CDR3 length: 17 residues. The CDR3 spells CASSYSGTANSGNTIYF. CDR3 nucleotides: TGTGCCAGCAGCTATTCCGGGACAGCTAACTCTGGAAACACCATATATTTT. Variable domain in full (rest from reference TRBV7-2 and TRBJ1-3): GAGVSQSPSNKVTEKGKDVELRCDPISGHTALYWYRQSLGQGLEFLIYFQGNSAPDKSGLPSDRFSAERTGGSVSTLTIQRTQQEDSAVYLCASSYSGTANSGNTIYFGEGSWLTVV.

The CDR3 region has the DNA TGTGCCAGCAGCCAGAGATTTGACAGGGGGCCTTCCGATGGCTACACCTTC. Translating it yields CASSQRFDRGPSDGYTF. V usage is TRBV7-8 and J usage is TRBJ1-2, with 10 bases matching TRBD1. The germline gives CDR1 SGHVS, CDR2 FQNEAQ. This CDR3 is 17 amino acids long. Germline trimming cut 5 bases from V and 6 bases from J; bases unmatched to any gene: 15.

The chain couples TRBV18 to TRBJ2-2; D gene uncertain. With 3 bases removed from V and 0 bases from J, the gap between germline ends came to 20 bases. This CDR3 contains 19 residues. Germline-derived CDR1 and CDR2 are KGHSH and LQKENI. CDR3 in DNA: TGTGCCAGCTCACCCAATTCGCATGTACAGCCAACGAACACCGGGGAGCTGTTTTTT. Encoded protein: CASSPNSHVQPTNTGELFF.

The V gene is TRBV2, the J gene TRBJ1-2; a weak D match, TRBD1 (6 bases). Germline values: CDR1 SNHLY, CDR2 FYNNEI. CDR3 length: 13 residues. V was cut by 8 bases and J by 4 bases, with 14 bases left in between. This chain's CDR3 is CASRATGSYGYTF. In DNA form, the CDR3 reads TGTGCCAGCCGAGCAACAGGGAGCTATGGCTACACCTTC. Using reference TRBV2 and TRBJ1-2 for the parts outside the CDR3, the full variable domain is EPEVTQTPSHQVTQMGQEVILRCVPISNHLYFYWYRQILGQKVEFLVSFYNNEISEKSEIFDDQFSVERPDGSNFTLKIRSTKLEDSAMYFCASRATGSYGYTFGSGTRLTVV.

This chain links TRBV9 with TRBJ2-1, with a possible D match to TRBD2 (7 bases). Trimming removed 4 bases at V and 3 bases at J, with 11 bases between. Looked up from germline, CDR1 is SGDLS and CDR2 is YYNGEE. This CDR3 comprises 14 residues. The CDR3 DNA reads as TGTGCCAGCAGCACAAGGGGGGGCTACAATGAGCAGTTCTTC. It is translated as CASSTRGGYNEQFF.

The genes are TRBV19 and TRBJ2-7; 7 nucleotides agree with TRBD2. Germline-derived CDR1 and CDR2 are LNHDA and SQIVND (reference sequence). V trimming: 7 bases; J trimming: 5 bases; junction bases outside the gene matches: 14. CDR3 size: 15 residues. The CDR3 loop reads CASKGRAAGDHEQYF. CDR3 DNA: TGTGCCAGTAAGGGAAGGGCGGCGGGAGACCACGAGCAGTACTTC.

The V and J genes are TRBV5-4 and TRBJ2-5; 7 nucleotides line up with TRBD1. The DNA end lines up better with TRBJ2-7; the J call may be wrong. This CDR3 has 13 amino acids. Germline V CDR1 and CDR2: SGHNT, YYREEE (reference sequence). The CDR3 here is CASSLGTGDEQYF. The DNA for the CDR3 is TGTGCCAGCAGCCTGGGTACAGGGGACGAGCAGTACTTC.